What follows are 22 T cell receptor beta chains derived from one specimen sequenced in a study of blood T cell repertoires in COVID-19. The data were produced by immunoSEQ multiplex PCR, yet TCRdb's version contains in-frame clones alone and is incomplete. The sample lists about 200,000 clones, around 86% occurring once. Sequencing used peripheral blood. The receptors stem from a man aged 55 to 69 who had recovered from COVID-19.

The chain links TRBV7-3 to TRBJ2-3, with 10 bases matching TRBD2. The germline gives CDR1 SGHTA, CDR2 FQGTGA. V was pared by 4 bases and J by 2 bases, with 6 bases of the junction left unmatched. The CDR3 covers 16 residues. CDR3 residues: CASSSQAGGYTDTQYF. CDR3 nucleotides: TGTGCCAGCAGCTCCCAAGCGGGGGGGTACACAGATACGCAGTATTTT.

This clone came up a few times. V usage is TRBV24-1 and J usage is TRBJ2-2; D perhaps matches TRBD2 (6 bases). Trimming cost V 4 bases and J 7 bases, with 18 bases left between them. Per germline, CDR1 KGHDR and CDR2 SFDVKD. CDR3 length: 16 amino acids. The CDR3 DNA follows: TGTGCCACCAGTGACCCCGGCCTGACGGGAGACGGGGAGCTGTTTTTT. Translated: CATSDPGLTGDGELFF.

The gene calls are TRBV7-3 and TRBJ2-3, with 9 bases matching TRBD2. The CDR3 extends over 15 amino acids. The germline CDR1 and CDR2 sequences are SGHTA and FQGTGA. J lost 3 bases, V lost 4 bases, and 5 bases had no gene match. CDR3 DNA sequence: TGTGCCAGCAGCTCCGCGGGGGGGTGGACAGATACGCAGTATTTT. It codes for CASSSAGGWTDTQYF. The full variable domain, rest sourced from reference TRBV7-3 and TRBJ2-3, is GAGVSQTPSNKVTEKGKYVELRCDPISGHTALYWYRQSLGQGPEFLIYFQGTGAADDSGLPNDRFFAVRPEGSVSTLKIQRTERGDSAVYLCASSSAGGWTDTQYFGPGTRLTVL.

V usage is TRBV3-1 (or the pseudogene TRBV3-2) and J usage is TRBJ1-4; TRBD1 is a possible D gene (5 bases). V gave up 3 bases and J gave up 7 bases, with 24 bases separating them. The CDR3 has 18 residues. CDR1 is LGHDT, CDR2 YNNKEL, per germline (reference sequence). The CDR3 spells CASSQNLPLAGPAEKLFF. The DNA of the CDR3 is TGTGCCAGCAGCCAGAACCTCCCACTCGCAGGGCCAGCTGAAAAACTGTTTTTT.

The chain is built from TRBV5-1 and TRBJ2-3; the D gene is possibly TRBD2 (6 bases). This CDR3 is 16 amino acids long. Germline V gene sequence: CDR1 SGHRS, CDR2 YFSETQ. Trimming pared 0 bases from V and 6 bases from J, leaving 17 bases between. CDR3 coding DNA: TGCGCCAGCAGCTTGGCCGGGACTCCACAAGCGGATACGCAGTATTTT. Protein product: CASSLAGTPQADTQYF.

The chain carries TRBV7-8 and TRBJ2-7; 10 nucleotides match TRBD2. The V gene's germline CDR1 is SGHVS and CDR2 FQNEAQ. With 1 base clipped from V and 3 bases from J, the junction kept 3 bases outside the gene matches. This CDR3 comprises 15 residues. CDR3 bases: TGTGCCAGCAGCTTAGAGGCTAGCGGGAGCTACGAGCAGTACTTC. It codes for CASSLEASGSYEQYF.

The gene calls are TRBV18 and TRBJ2-1; D remains ambiguous. CDR3 length: 12 residues. The V gene lost 4 bases and the J gene lost 12 bases, with 13 bases spanning the gap. In germline, CDR1 is KGHSH, CDR2 LQKENI. The CDR3 region is CASSQTIVGQFF. CDR3 coding DNA: TGTGCCAGCTCACAAACGATAGTTGGGCAGTTCTTC.

The rearrangement uses TRBV24-1 and TRBJ2-5; D may be TRBD2 (5 bases). Germline V CDR1 and CDR2: KGHDR, SFDVKD. The germline V and J ends were trimmed by 4 bases and 9 bases, with 14 bases remaining between them. The CDR3 sequence is 13 residues long. CDR3 protein: CATSEIEGVAQYF. DNA for the CDR3: TGTGCCACCAGTGAAATTGAGGGAGTAGCCCAGTACTTC.

The chain is built from TRBV6-6 and TRBJ1-5, with TRBD1 identical over 8 bases. The CDR3 runs to 16 residues. Trimming took 6 bases from V and 7 from J; bases not matched to a gene: 14. Looked up from germline, CDR1 is MNHNY and CDR2 is SVGAGI (reference sequence). CDR3 coding DNA: TGTGCCAGCAGCCAGCCCTGGACAGGGAGGAACCAGCCCCAGCATTTT. It is translated as CASSQPWTGRNQPQHF.

V usage is TRBV9 and J usage is TRBJ2-3; D is possibly TRBD2 (6 bases). Germline CDR1 SGDLS, CDR2 YYNGEE. This CDR3 contains 16 residues. The V gene lost 0 bases and the J gene lost 0 bases, with 11 bases spanning the gap. The CDR3 protein is CASSVATSGSTDTQYF. The CDR3 DNA follows: TGTGCCAGCAGCGTAGCAACCAGCGGGAGCACAGATACGCAGTATTTT.

The chain carries TRBV24-1 and TRBJ2-5; D might be TRBD1 (5 bases). Germline CDR1 is KGHDR and CDR2 is SFDVKD. V gave up 2 bases and J gave up 5 bases, with 11 bases separating them. CDR3 length equals 14 residues. CDR3 residues: CATSDSSRVETQYF. Written as DNA, the CDR3 is TGTGCCACCAGTGATTCGTCCAGGGTGGAGACCCAGTACTTC.

This sequence joins TRBV11-1 and TRBJ2-2; D is possibly TRBD2 (6 bases). Germline CDR1 reads SGHAT; CDR2 reads FQDESV (reference sequence). Trimming shortened V by 5 bases and J by 1 base, and 11 bases separated the two germline ends. The CDR3 is 15 residues long. The CDR3 DNA reads TGTGCCAGCAGCAGCCGGGACTGGAACACCGGGGAGCTGTTTTTT. As protein: CASSSRDWNTGELFF.

This clone was recorded once. The genes are TRBV18 and TRBJ2-1; D is ambiguous. V lost 3 bases and J lost 5, with 17 bases in between. Germline loops: CDR1 KGHSH, CDR2 LQKENI. The CDR3 consists of 16 residues. The CDR3 loop reads CASSPNFASYNNEQFF. The CDR3 DNA is TGTGCCAGCTCACCTAATTTCGCGTCTTATAACAATGAGCAGTTCTTC.

The chain couples TRBV5-1 to TRBJ2-3; TRBD2 matches at 8 bases. CDR1 and CDR2 (germline): SGHRS, YFSETQ. J was trimmed by 7 bases and V by 4 bases; bases with no gene match: 8. There are 14 residues in the CDR3. As DNA, the CDR3 is TGCGCCAGCAGCGTAGCGGGGAGCAAAAATACGCAGTATTTT. Protein: CASSVAGSKNTQYF.

This sequence joins TRBV10-3 and TRBJ2-7, with TRBD2 matching over 7 bases. CDR1 and CDR2 (germline): ENHRY, SYGVKD. The V segment lost 10 bases and the J segment 6 bases; nucleotides outside the gene matches: 9. The CDR3 runs 12 residues. The CDR3 DNA reads TGTGCCAATTCGCGGGAGCCTCCCGAGCAGTACTTC. Encoded protein: CANSREPPEQYF.

This chain links TRBV19 with TRBJ1-5; D might be TRBD1 (5 bases). V was clipped by 7 bases and J by 2 bases, with 9 bases between them. CDR3 length: 13 residues. Germline CDR1 is LNHDA and CDR2 is SQIVND (reference sequence). The CDR3: CASTVRGNQPQHF. The CDR3 region has the DNA TGTGCCAGTACCGTCAGGGGCAATCAGCCCCAGCATTTT.

In regard to this clone: An end of the junction does not agree with germline; a read error may underlie this. The chain carries TRBV2 and TRBJ1-5, with a weak D call TRBD1 (6 bases). Looked up from germline, CDR1 is SNHLY and CDR2 is FYNNEI. The CDR3 has 13 amino acids. The CDR3 region has the DNA TGTGCCAGCACAACGGACAGCACTCAGCCCCAGCATTTT. Amino acids: CASTTDSTQPQHF.

This clone came up once. This chain links TRBV30 with TRBJ2-3, with 7 nucleotides matching TRBD1. The CDR3 spans 16 residues. With 3 bases clipped from V and 0 bases from J, the junction kept 9 bases outside the gene matches. Per the germline V gene, CDR1 is GTSNPN and CDR2 is SVGIG (reference sequence). The chain's CDR3 is CAWSPGQLVSTDTQYF. In nucleotides, the CDR3 is TGTGCCTGGAGCCCGGGACAGTTAGTTAGCACAGATACGCAGTATTTT.

V gene TRBV5-4 combines with J gene TRBJ2-2; 8 nucleotides match TRBD2. J lost 4 bases, V lost 4 bases, and 6 bases had no gene match. This CDR3 has 15 residues. CDR1 SGHNT and CDR2 YYREEE come from the germline V gene (reference sequence). The CDR3 DNA sequence: TGTGCCAGCAGCGATCCGGGAGGGGCCACCGGGGAGCTGTTTTTT. Amino acid sequence: CASSDPGGATGELFF. The full variable domain, rest sourced from reference TRBV5-4 and TRBJ2-2, is ETGVTQSPTHLIKTRGQQVTLRCSSQSGHNTVSWYQQALGQGPQFIFQYYREEENGRGNFPPRFSGLQFPNYSSELNVNALELDDSALYLCASSDPGGATGELFFGEGSRLTVL.

This rearrangement joins TRBV10-3 to TRBJ1-2; D gene uncertain. Germline CDR1 ENHRY, CDR2 SYGVKD. The CDR3 spans 15 residues. Trimming cost V 3 bases and J 10 bases, with 21 bases left between them. The CDR3 sequence is CAISDRGGRRFDYTF. CDR3 in DNA: TGTGCCATCAGTGACCGCGGTGGGCGGAGGTTTGACTACACCTTC.

This chain links TRBV6-2 or TRBV6-3 with TRBJ1-1; D is possibly TRBD1 (5 bases). Germline lookup yields CDR1 MNHEY and CDR2 SVGEGT. The CDR3 has 15 residues. Deletions cut 3 bases from V and 5 bases from J, with 16 bases between. Here the CDR3 reads CASSYVGGVGTEAFF. The CDR3 DNA reads TGTGCCAGCAGTTATGTTGGGGGGGTAGGGACTGAAGCTTTCTTT.

This clone was seen only a few times. The chain combines TRBV19 with TRBJ2-1; the match to TRBD2 covers 8 bases. Trimming removed 3 bases from V and 7 bases from J; junction bases left unmatched: 8. CDR1 is LNHDA, CDR2 SQIVND, per germline (reference sequence). The CDR3 totals 15 residues. The chain's CDR3 is CASSMLSGEGNEQFF. The CDR3 bases are TGTGCCAGTAGTATGCTTAGCGGGGAGGGGAATGAGCAGTTCTTC.